The 12 T cell receptor beta chains reported below all come from one sample, sequenced in a study of identical twins. TCRdb ran MiXCR on the 5' RACE reads and lists one entry per CDR3 protein. The data hold about 520,000 distinct CDR3 sequences, with roughly a fifth observed a single time. These data also featured in a second study, about T cells expressing NK-cell markers.

Sequenced sample: CD4+ T cells sorted from blood. The receptors originated from a woman in her late teens or twenties in good health.

This clonotype occurred a few times. The CDR3 region is CASSYGGGHEQYF. In DNA form, the CDR3 reads TGTGCCAGCAGTTATGGTGGTGGTCACGAGCAGTACTTC. The chain carries TRBV6-6 and TRBJ2-7, with D unclear. The CDR3 runs to 13 residues. V lost 3 bases to trimming and J lost 5 bases, with 11 bases between them. From germline, CDR1 is MNHNY and CDR2 SVGAGI (reference sequence).

This clonotype has only a few counts. The chain is built from TRBV18 and TRBJ1-1, with 7 positions matching TRBD1. The CDR3 loop spans 15 amino acids. V shed 4 bases and J 4 bases; nucleotides not matched to a gene: 9. Germline loops: CDR1 KGHSH, CDR2 LQKENI. The CDR3 region is CASSLLTGAGTEAFF. The CDR3 DNA is TGTGCCAGCTCACTACTCACAGGGGCGGGCACTGAAGCTTTCTTT.

The rearrangement uses TRBV11-2 and TRBJ2-7, with 7 positions matching TRBD1. The CDR3 has 15 amino acids. The ends lost 1 base at V and 0 bases at J; junction bases unmatched: 3. Per the germline V gene, CDR1 is SGHAT and CDR2 is FQNNGV. This CDR3 is CASSLGPGGSYEQYF. CDR3 DNA: TGTGCCAGCAGCTTAGGCCCAGGGGGCTCCTACGAGCAGTACTTC.

This chain joins TRBV20-1 and TRBJ2-7; the D gene could be TRBD1 or TRBD2 (6 bases each). The CDR3 extends over 13 amino acids. The germline V gene encodes CDR1 DFQATT and CDR2 SNEGSKA (reference sequence). Trimming left V 7 bases short and J 4 bases short, with 17 bases between. CDR3: CSGGQSGGYEQYF. CDR3 DNA: TGCAGTGGGGGGCAGAGTGGGGGGTACGAGCAGTACTTC.

The rearrangement links TRBV20-1 to TRBJ1-5; D possibly corresponds to TRBD1 (6 bases). The germline V gene has CDR1 DFQATT and CDR2 SNEGSKA (reference sequence). V lost 2 bases and J 0 bases, leaving 8 bases between the germline ends. This CDR3 spans 14 amino acids. CDR3 loop: CSARTGNSNQPQHF. CDR3 DNA sequence: TGCAGTGCTAGAACAGGGAATAGCAATCAGCCCCAGCATTTT.

This clonotype was observed a handful of times. This chain joins TRBV20-1 and TRBJ2-1; 7 nucleotides align to TRBD2. CDR3 length: 14 amino acids. Germline assignment: CDR1 DFQATT and CDR2 SNEGSKA (reference sequence). The trim removed 5 bases at V and 3 bases at J, leaving 7 bases unmatched. The CDR3 nucleotides are TGCAGTGCTCGGAAGCGGGGCTACTACAATGAGCAGTTCTTC. It codes for CSARKRGYYNEQFF.

The rearrangement links TRBV5-1 to TRBJ2-3, with 12 bases fitting TRBD2. CDR3 size: 16 residues. The V gene's germline CDR1 is SGHRS and CDR2 YFSETQ. J was trimmed by 2 bases and V by 4 bases; bases with no gene match: 5. For the CDR3, the DNA is TGCGCCAGCAGCCCTGGGACTAGCGGGCTCACAGATACGCAGTATTTT. This translates into CASSPGTSGLTDTQYF.

This clonotype was detected ten times or more. This rearrangement joins TRBV29-1 to TRBJ2-3, with 7 positions matching TRBD2. Unmatched junction bases numbered 13, after V lost 6 bases and J lost 1 base. The CDR3 extends over 16 amino acids. CDR1 SQVTM and CDR2 ANQGSEA come from the germline V gene. This CDR3 reads CSVEREDLFGTDTQYF. The DNA for the CDR3 is TGCAGCGTAGAACGGGAGGACCTGTTTGGCACAGATACGCAGTATTTT.

The chain couples TRBV5-1 to TRBJ2-3; 12 bases fit TRBD2. CDR3 length equals 17 residues. CDR1 is SGHRS, CDR2 YFSETQ, per germline. Losses at the gene ends were 5 bases for V and 3 bases for J; bases not matched to a gene: 10. The CDR3 nucleotides are TGCGCCAGCAGGCCAGCCCTAGCGGGAGGGCGGACAGATACGCAGTATTTT. Translating gives CASRPALAGGRTDTQYF.

J is TRBJ2-7 and V is TRBV5-1; 8 bases are shared with TRBD1. This CDR3 has 15 amino acids. With 4 bases clipped from V and 3 bases from J, the junction kept 9 bases outside the gene matches. Germline V gene data show CDR1 as SGHRS and CDR2 as YFSETQ. The DNA of the CDR3 is TGCGCCAGCAGCCCCCGGGACAGGACCTACTACGAGCAGTACTTC. Amino acid sequence: CASSPRDRTYYEQYF. Full variable domain (remainder filled in from reference TRBV5-1 and TRBJ2-7): KAGVTQTPRYLIKTRGQQVTLSCSPISGHRSVSWYQQTPGQGLQFLFEYFSETQRNKGNFPGRFSGRQFSNSRSEMNVSTLELGDSALYLCASSPRDRTYYEQYFGPGTRLTVT.

The chain combines TRBV3-1 with TRBJ1-3; D gene unclear. The CDR3 has 13 residues. Germline V gives CDR1 LGHDT, CDR2 YNNKEL (reference sequence). V gave up 3 bases and J gave up 0 bases, with 3 bases separating them. The CDR3 region has the DNA TGTGCCAGCAGCCAGACCTCTGGAAACACCATATATTTT. Translated, it gives CASSQTSGNTIYF.

The chain recombines TRBV6-5 with TRBJ1-2, with D uncertain. The CDR3 totals 16 residues. Germline CDR1 is MNHEY and CDR2 is SVGAGI. V lost 0 bases, J lost 0 bases, and 11 bases lay in between. In DNA, the CDR3 is TGTGCCAGCAGTTACTCGTCGGCAAGGGCTAACTATGGCTACACCTTC. Translation gives CASSYSSARANYGYTF.